What follows describes a single TCR beta chain. This record belongs to a study of T cell responses to AZD1222 COVID-19 vaccine. Assay: immunoSEQ multiplex PCR; the TCRdb copy retains only in-frame clones and omits some. The data contain more than 150,000 clones, around 94% of them singletons. The sequenced sample was peripheral blood, obtained 28 days after the second AZD1222 dose. The clonotype originates from an adult who received the AZD1222 COVID-19 vaccine.

In DNA form, the CDR3 reads TGTGCCAGCAGCCAAGGACTAGCGGGGGATACGCAGTATTTT. Amino acids: CASSQGLAGDTQYF. The chain recombines TRBV3-1 (or the pseudogene TRBV3-2) with TRBJ2-3; 11 nucleotides align to TRBD2. This CDR3 is built from 14 residues. In germline, CDR1 is LGHDT, CDR2 YNNKEL (reference sequence). The J segment lost 6 bases and the V segment lost 1 base, leaving 0 bases of the junction unmatched.